This entry lists 30 T cell receptor beta chains sequenced from one sample in a study of blood T cell repertoires in COVID-19. The table came from immunoSEQ multiplex PCR; TCRdb's copy has only in-frame clones and leaves some out. The sample consists of 45,000 to 55,000 clones, 80% to 90% of them appearing once. Sequencing was performed on peripheral blood. These receptors were collected from a human donor in a cohort sampled during active COVID-19.

The chain employs TRBV5-5 and TRBJ2-7, with D possibly matching TRBD1 (5 bases). Looked up from germline, CDR1 is SGHKS and CDR2 is YYEKEE (reference sequence). The length of the CDR3 is 12 residues. Trimming removed 2 bases at V and 6 bases at J, with 9 bases between. CDR3 in DNA: TGTGCCAGCAGCTTTACCAGGGTCGAGCAGTACTTC. Protein product: CASSFTRVEQYF.

The chain combines TRBV7-9 with TRBJ1-4; 7 nucleotides line up with TRBD1. Germline loops: CDR1 SEHNR, CDR2 FQNEAQ (reference sequence). The CDR3 runs to 14 residues. V trimming: 4 bases; J trimming: 7 bases; junction bases outside the gene matches: 6. CDR3 region: CASSSRQGREKLFF. CDR3 nucleotides: TGTGCCAGCAGCTCTCGACAGGGCCGTGAAAAACTGTTTTTT.

The CDR3 here is CASSLGSVNTEAFF. The CDR3 nucleotides are TGTGCCAGCAGCTTAGGGTCAGTGAACACTGAAGCTTTCTTT. The gene calls are TRBV7-8 and TRBJ1-1, with D unclear. Per the germline V gene, CDR1 is SGHVS and CDR2 is FQNEAQ. V dropped 1 base and J dropped 0 bases, with 6 bases sitting between them. This CDR3 has 14 residues.

This clone was counted a single time. The chain has TRBV30 and TRBJ2-1, with 7 bases matching TRBD2. Losses at the gene ends were 5 bases for V and 5 bases for J; bases not matched to a gene: 9. CDR3 length: 14 amino acids. Germline CDR1 is GTSNPN and CDR2 is SVGIG (reference sequence). The CDR3 coding sequence is TGTGCCTGGGAGCCGCGGGAGAGCGACAATGAGCAGTTCTTC. It yields the protein CAWEPRESDNEQFF.

This clone was counted a single time. The rearrangement joins TRBV5-5 to TRBJ2-3, with 7 bases that match TRBD2. In germline, CDR1 is SGHKS, CDR2 YYEKEE (reference sequence). CDR3 length equals 16 residues. The V gene end was trimmed by 0 bases and the J gene end by 3 bases; junction bases not matched to a gene: 7. CDR3 DNA: TGTGCCAGCAGCTTGGGAACGGGCGGGGGAACAGATACGCAGTATTTT. This sequence encodes CASSLGTGGGTDTQYF.

This clone appeared a single time. The chain combines TRBV7-3 with TRBJ2-1, with D possibly TRBD1 on 6 matching bases. The CDR3 totals 15 residues. Germline-derived CDR1 and CDR2 are SGHTA and FQGTGA. V was trimmed by 2 bases and J by 8 bases, leaving 16 bases between them. The CDR3 DNA sequence: TGTGCCAGCAGCTTACTCGGACAGTCACGCGATGAGCAGTTCTTC. This gives the protein CASSLLGQSRDEQFF.

This chain uses TRBV27 with TRBJ2-3, with D tentatively TRBD1 (6 bases). Trimming cost V 5 bases and J 1 base, with 13 bases left between them. In germline, CDR1 is MNHEY, CDR2 SMNVEV (reference sequence). The CDR3 length is 15 residues. The CDR3 DNA reads as TGTGCCAGCAGTCGACAGGCCTTCGGCACAGATACGCAGTATTTT. The encoded protein is CASSRQAFGTDTQYF.

This chain joins TRBV18 and TRBJ1-4, with a possible D match to TRBD1 (5 bases). Germline CDR1 is KGHSH and CDR2 is LQKENI. There are 15 residues in the CDR3. The V end lost 3 bases, the J end lost 4 bases, and 12 bases lay between the germline ends. The CDR3 nucleotides are TGTGCCAGCTCACCGACGGGACTATTTAATGAAAAACTGTTTTTT. Translation gives CASSPTGLFNEKLFF. Full variable domain (remainder filled in from reference TRBV18 and TRBJ1-4): NAGVMQNPRHLVRRRGQEARLRCSPMKGHSHVYWYRQLPEEGLKFMVYLQKENIIDESGMPKERFSAEFPKEGPSILRIQQVVRGDSAAYFCASSPTGLFNEKLFFGSGTQLSVL.

The chain carries TRBV13 and TRBJ1-5; 8 nucleotides align to TRBD1. This CDR3 has 16 residues. CDR1 PRHDT and CDR2 FYEKMQ come from the germline V gene (reference sequence). V shed 0 bases and J 6 bases; nucleotides not matched to a gene: 7. Here the CDR3 reads CASSLGAGGGGQPQHF. DNA of the CDR3: TGTGCCAGCAGCTTAGGGGCAGGGGGCGGGGGTCAGCCCCAGCATTTT. Complete variable domain (other parts from reference TRBV13 and TRBJ1-5): AAGVIQSPRHLIKEKRETATLKCYPIPRHDTVYWYQQGPGQDPQFLISFYEKMQSDKGSIPDRFSAQQFSDYHSELNMSSLELGDSALYFCASSLGAGGGGQPQHFGDGTRLSIL.

V gene TRBV29-1 combines with J gene TRBJ2-2, with D perhaps TRBD1 (6 bases). Germline CDR1 reads SQVTM; CDR2 reads ANQGSEA. V shed 4 bases and J shed 7 bases, with 16 bases lying between them. CDR3 length: 14 amino acids. CDR3 coding DNA: TGCAGCGTTGTACAGGGTGCAACCCGCGGGGAGCTGTTTTTT. Translation gives CSVVQGATRGELFF.

CDR3 sequence: CASSEGQGIYEQYF. Written as DNA, the CDR3 is TGTGCCAGCAGCGAGGGACAGGGGATCTACGAGCAGTACTTC. The chain has TRBV7-2 and TRBJ2-7, with TRBD1 matching over 10 bases. The germline V gene encodes CDR1 SGHTA and CDR2 FQGNSA. The CDR3 has 14 residues. The ends lost 5 bases at V and 3 bases at J; junction bases unmatched: 4.

This chain uses TRBV2 with TRBJ2-4; 7 nucleotides agree with TRBD1. The V and J ends lost 4 bases and 1 base, in that order; junction bases with no gene match: 1. The CDR3 runs to 14 residues. CDR1 is SNHLY and CDR2 is FYNNEI in the germline V gene. The CDR3 DNA follows: TGTGCCAGCAGTGCGGGACAGGCCAAAAACATTCAGTACTTC. This encodes CASSAGQAKNIQYF.

The V call is TRBV5-1, the J call TRBJ2-1; 8 nucleotides align to TRBD2. This CDR3 is 15 amino acids long. The germline V gene has CDR1 SGHRS and CDR2 YFSETQ. The trim removed 6 bases at V and 4 bases at J, leaving 9 bases unmatched. Here the CDR3 DNA reads TGCGCCAGCAACCCCGGGAGGGAGCCATACAATGAGCAGTTCTTC. This gives the protein CASNPGREPYNEQFF.

The table lists this clone with a count of one. This sequence joins TRBV3-1 (or the pseudogene TRBV3-2) and TRBJ2-5, with TRBD2 identical over 12 bases. With V trimmed by 5 bases and J by 2 bases, 3 bases remained unmatched. The CDR3 runs to 15 residues. Germline values: CDR1 LGHDT, CDR2 YNNKEL (reference sequence). Here the CDR3 DNA reads TGTGCCAGCAGCAGGGGACTAGCGGGTCAAGAGACCCAGTACTTC. This encodes CASSRGLAGQETQYF.

This chain links TRBV21-1 with TRBJ1-4; the table's D call, TRBD1, was not checked against the DNA. TRBV21-1 is marked as a pseudogene. There are 18 residues in the CDR3. This chain's CDR3 is CASTTCPVRYSGYEKLFF. The CDR3 nucleotides are TGTGCCAGCACCACTTGCCCGGTCCGATATTCAGGCTATGAAAAACTGTTTTTT.

The V and J genes are TRBV10-2 and TRBJ2-1; TRBD2 matches 12 bases. With 8 bases clipped from V and 8 bases from J, the junction kept 10 bases outside the gene matches. CDR3 length equals 15 residues. Germline CDR1 and CDR2: WSHSY and SAAADI. DNA for the CDR3: TGCGCCAGCTCGAGGACTAGCGGGGTGTTAGATGAGCAGTTCTTC. It is translated as CASSRTSGVLDEQFF.

The chain joins TRBV21-1 to TRBJ2-2; the table's D call of TRBD2 was not tested on the DNA. TRBV21-1 is classified as a pseudogene. The CDR3 contains 15 residues. The chain's CDR3 is CASSGLGRMDGELFF. As DNA, the CDR3 is TGTGCCAGCAGCGGTCTAGGGAGGATGGACGGGGAGCTGTTTTTT.

The chain carries TRBV6-2 or TRBV6-3 and TRBJ2-1; perhaps TRBD2 as D (5 bases). The V and J ends lost 5 bases and 12 bases respectively, with 17 bases between them. Germline V gives CDR1 MNHEY, CDR2 SVGEGT. The CDR3 has 13 amino acids. The CDR3 loop is CASSPAPTRAQFF. For the CDR3, the DNA is TGTGCCAGCAGTCCCGCGCCCACTAGAGCGCAGTTCTTC.

V gene TRBV5-4 combines with J gene TRBJ2-1; 15 positions match TRBD2. Germline lookup yields CDR1 SGHNT and CDR2 YYREEE (reference sequence). J was trimmed by 7 bases and V by 4 bases; bases with no gene match: 6. CDR3 length: 16 residues. CDR3 loop: CASSPGLAGGGNEQFF. CDR3 sequence (DNA): TGTGCCAGCAGCCCGGGACTAGCGGGAGGAGGGAATGAGCAGTTCTTC.

The rearrangement joins TRBV6-2 or TRBV6-3 to TRBJ1-4; D ambiguous. CDR1 and CDR2 (germline): MNHEY, SVGEGT. V was trimmed by 6 bases and J by 8 bases, leaving 16 bases between them. The CDR3 is 14 amino acids. The DNA for the CDR3 is TGTGCCAGCAGCGAAGAGGGTGAATACGAAAAACTGTTTTTT. Encoded protein: CASSEEGEYEKLFF.

CDR3 in amino acids: CASSVYRDRAGTPLHF. The CDR3 DNA reads as TGTGCCAGCAGTGTATACCGGGACAGGGCCGGGACACCCCTCCACTTT. The J gene is TRBJ1-6, the V gene TRBV6-1, with 9 bases matching TRBD1. CDR1 and CDR2 (germline): MNHNS, SASEGT. The CDR3 spans 16 residues. V lost 4 bases and J lost 11; bases outside the gene matches: 12.

This chain joins TRBV6-6 and TRBJ2-2; 11 bases match TRBD1. Germline loops: CDR1 MNHNY, CDR2 SVGAGI (reference sequence). V lost 4 bases to trimming and J lost 7 bases; unmatched junction nucleotides: 8. The CDR3 runs to 16 residues. CDR3 sequence (DNA): TGTGCCAGCAGTTCGCTCCGGGACAGGGGGAACGGGGAGCTGTTTTTT. Encoded protein: CASSSLRDRGNGELFF.

V gene TRBV7-6 combines with J gene TRBJ2-6; maybe TRBD2 (7 bases). Trimming took off 2 bases at V and 0 bases at J, with 11 bases between the two ends. Germline V gene lookup returns CDR1 SGHVS and CDR2 FNYEAQ. The CDR3 sequence is 17 residues long. The CDR3 here is CASSLRGGASGANVLTF. CDR3 in DNA: TGTGCCAGCAGCTTAAGAGGGGGGGCCTCTGGGGCCAACGTCCTGACTTTC.

This chain links TRBV4-1 with TRBJ1-6; perhaps TRBD1 as D (6 bases). With 7 bases removed from V and 0 bases from J, the gap between germline ends came to 16 bases. The CDR3 has 17 amino acids. Germline CDR1 is MGHRA and CDR2 is YSYEKL. CDR3 in amino acids: CASNRAGASSYNSPLHF. CDR3 nucleotide sequence: TGCGCCAGCAACCGGGCAGGGGCGAGCTCCTATAATTCACCCCTCCACTTT.

The chain employs TRBV4-3 and TRBJ1-4; unclear D gene. Trimming removed 0 bases at V and 8 bases at J, with 13 bases between. Germline CDR1 is LGHNA and CDR2 is YSLEER. The CDR3 has 15 amino acids. Here the CDR3 DNA reads TGCGCCAGCAGCCAAGATTTTGTTAGTCGGGAAAAACTGTTTTTT. It codes for CASSQDFVSREKLFF.

This chain links TRBV11-2 with TRBJ2-1; 7 nucleotides match TRBD1. The CDR3 length is 15 residues. The ends lost 6 bases at V and 4 bases at J; junction bases unmatched: 9. CDR1 is SGHAT and CDR2 is FQNNGV in the germline V gene. CDR3 region: CASRRSDRQYNEQFF. The CDR3 nucleotides read TGTGCCAGCAGGCGGTCGGACAGGCAATACAATGAGCAGTTCTTC. The full variable domain, with the rest looked up from reference TRBV11-2 and TRBJ2-1, is EAGVAQSPRYKIIEKRQSVAFWCNPISGHATLYWYQQILGQGPKLLIQFQNNGVVDDSQLPKDRFSAERLKGVDSTLKIQPAKLEDSAVYLCASRRSDRQYNEQFFGPGTRLTVL.

The rearrangement links TRBV5-6 to TRBJ2-3; D may be TRBD2 (6 bases). The CDR3 loop spans 13 amino acids. The ends were cut back, 0 bases at V and 6 bases at J, with 8 bases in the middle. Germline CDR1 and CDR2: SGHDT and YYEEEE. The CDR3 bases are TGTGCCAGCAGCTTGGCCCTAGCGGATACGCAGTATTTT. The encoded protein is CASSLALADTQYF.

The gene calls are TRBV9 and TRBJ2-7; 8 bases agree with TRBD2. The CDR3 has 15 amino acids. The ends lost 0 bases at V and 0 bases at J; junction bases unmatched: 2. Per the germline V gene, CDR1 is SGDLS and CDR2 is YYNGEE. This chain's CDR3 is CASSVGAGGSYEQYF. Written as DNA, the CDR3 is TGTGCCAGCAGCGTAGGTGCGGGGGGCTCCTACGAGCAGTACTTC.

The chain joins TRBV9 to TRBJ2-1, with 8 bases matching TRBD2. The J segment lost 8 bases and the V segment lost 3 bases, leaving 13 bases of the junction unmatched. The CDR3 length is 16 residues. Germline V gene data show CDR1 as SGDLS and CDR2 as YYNGEE. CDR3 coding DNA: TGTGCCAGCAGCGCTCCTCTGACTAGCGACTTGGATGAGCAGTTCTTC. This sequence encodes CASSAPLTSDLDEQFF.

The V call is TRBV15, the J call TRBJ1-6; TRBD1 might be the D (6 bases). This CDR3 has 14 residues. Trimming pared 5 bases from V and 10 bases from J, leaving 15 bases between. Germline-derived CDR1 and CDR2 are LNHNV and YYDKDF (reference sequence). The CDR3 DNA is TGTGCCACCAGCGAACAGGGTAGTAGGTCACCCCTCCACTTT. It specifies CATSEQGSRSPLHF.